This T cell receptor beta chain was recovered during a study of post-analysis software for immune sequencing data. Study context: Included courses were relapsing-remitting and secondary progressive multiple sclerosis; progressive-relapsing multiple sclerosis was also included. Whole-study results and caveats: Roughly 5 TRBV segments (TRBV5-6, TRBV5-1 and TRBV20-1 among them) occurred more frequently in patients than in controls. Batch-mates among the samples co-clustered strongly by F measure. Multiple sclerosis patients had significantly lower normalized Chao1 diversity than controls.

Notes on this clonotype: The target antigen is unknown.

Unique-molecular-identifier-tagged TCR beta cDNA libraries were used. T cells numbering 1 to 10 million yielded cDNA molecules that totaled roughly 500,000. TCRdb called the PCR reads again in MiXCR, with one record for every CDR3 protein. The repertoire holds around 500,000 distinct CDR3 sequences, with 34% as singletons. The length of the CDR3 is 16 residues. Looked up from germline, CDR1 is SNHLY and CDR2 is FYNNEI. After removal of 6 bases from V and 3 bases from J, the junction contained 9 bases not matched to a gene. This sequence was found in a girl aged 2 to 17 with multiple sclerosis. The sequenced sample was blood. The V call is TRBV2, the J call TRBJ1-4, with 8 bases lining up with TRBD1. The CDR3 DNA reads as TGTGCCAGCAGGACTGGACAGGGTCTCCCTAATGAAAAACTGTTTTTT. Translation: CASRTGQGLPNEKLFF.